This entry lists 31 T cell receptor beta chains sequenced from one sample in a study of blood T cell repertoires in COVID-19. TCRdb's copy holds only in-frame clones and misses some; the assay was immunoSEQ multiplex PCR. The sample records about 250,000 clones, roughly 80% being singletons. Sequencing was performed on peripheral blood. Receptors were obtained from a woman between 35 and 50 years old with active or convalescent COVID-19.

V is TRBV5-4 and J is TRBJ1-5; TRBD1 matches at 8 bases. Germline assignment: CDR1 SGHNT and CDR2 YYREEE (reference sequence). V was pared by 3 bases and J by 3 bases, with 5 bases of the junction left unmatched. This CDR3 has 15 residues. CDR3 loop: CASSSSDRANQPQHF. CDR3 coding DNA: TGTGCCAGCAGCTCCTCGGACAGGGCCAATCAGCCCCAGCATTTT.

The chain links TRBV27 to TRBJ2-3; possible D gene TRBD2, 7 bases. The CDR3 has 16 residues. CDR1 and CDR2 (germline): MNHEY, SMNVEV (reference sequence). Deletions cut 4 bases from V and 3 bases from J, with 17 bases between. This CDR3 reads CASSSPWGGLTDTQYF. In nucleotides, the CDR3 is TGTGCCAGCAGTTCCCCCTGGGGGGGGCTTACAGATACGCAGTATTTT.

The CDR3 region is CASGPGQGNTEAFF. The CDR3 DNA reads TGTGCTAGTGGCCCCGGACAAGGGAACACTGAAGCTTTCTTT. The rearrangement links TRBV12-5 to TRBJ1-1, with a possible D match to TRBD1 (5 bases). With 6 bases removed from V and 1 base from J, the gap between germline ends came to 12 bases. Germline-derived CDR1 and CDR2 are LGHNT and FRNRAP. The CDR3 extends over 14 amino acids.

V is TRBV19 and J is TRBJ2-7; D possibly corresponds to TRBD2 (5 bases). The CDR3 is made up of 13 amino acids. The germline V and J ends were trimmed by 4 bases and 0 bases, with 7 bases remaining between them. The V gene's germline CDR1 is LNHDA and CDR2 SQIVND (reference sequence). The CDR3 DNA reads as TGTGCCAGTAGTAGGACTGTCTCCTACGAGCAGTACTTC. It encodes CASSRTVSYEQYF.

V is TRBV28 and J is TRBJ1-5; D gene uncertain. This CDR3 spans 12 amino acids. The V gene's germline CDR1 is MDHEN and CDR2 SYDVKM. Trimming removed 8 bases at V and 6 bases at J, with 11 bases between. CDR3 region: CASCSAGQPQHF. The DNA of the CDR3 is TGTGCCAGCTGTTCTGCAGGTCAGCCCCAGCATTTT.

This sequence joins TRBV11-1 and TRBJ1-2; 8 bases are a match to TRBD1. The germline V gene has CDR1 SGHAT and CDR2 FQDESV (reference sequence). The CDR3 extends over 14 amino acids. V shed 5 bases and J 4 bases; nucleotides not matched to a gene: 6. Here the CDR3 reads CASSDRGMGYGYTF. The CDR3 bases are TGTGCCAGCAGCGACAGGGGTATGGGCTATGGCTACACCTTC.

The chain is built from TRBV2 and TRBJ2-1; D perhaps matches TRBD1 (6 bases). Trimming took off 4 bases at V and 0 bases at J, with 13 bases between the two ends. This CDR3 region has 16 residues. Germline loops: CDR1 SNHLY, CDR2 FYNNEI. This chain's CDR3 is CASSVRQVSSYNEQFF. The CDR3 nucleotides read TGTGCCAGCAGTGTTCGACAGGTTAGCTCCTACAATGAGCAGTTCTTC.

This rearrangement joins TRBV7-2 to TRBJ2-1, with TRBD2 matching 10 bases. The germline V gene encodes CDR1 SGHTA and CDR2 FQGNSA. This CDR3 spans 15 amino acids. Trimming took 3 bases from V and 5 from J; bases not matched to a gene: 4. The CDR3 loop is CASSFRLAGNNEQFF. CDR3 coding DNA: TGTGCCAGCAGCTTTAGACTAGCGGGTAACAATGAGCAGTTCTTC.

This chain links TRBV5-1 with TRBJ2-3, with 8 positions matching TRBD2. Germline CDR1 reads SGHRS; CDR2 reads YFSETQ. CDR3 length: 15 residues. The V gene end was trimmed by 1 base and the J gene end by 4 bases; junction bases not matched to a gene: 5. The CDR3 DNA follows: TGCGCCAGCAGCTTGAATGGCGGGGGGCCAGATACGCAGTATTTT. Protein: CASSLNGGGPDTQYF.

This clone was recorded once. The V call is TRBV19, the J call TRBJ1-5, with D perhaps matching TRBD1 (5 bases). Trimming stripped 0 bases from V and 9 bases from J, with 12 bases between. The CDR3 totals 14 residues. The germline V gene has CDR1 LNHDA and CDR2 SQIVND (reference sequence). The CDR3 DNA follows: TGTGCCAGTAGTATAGACTGGCAGGGATTGCCCCAGCATTTT. It yields the protein CASSIDWQGLPQHF.

The genes are TRBV24-1 and TRBJ1-5; D might be TRBD1 (6 bases). This CDR3 spans 14 amino acids. Trimming pared 9 bases from V and 2 bases from J, leaving 13 bases between. Germline V CDR1 and CDR2: KGHDR, SFDVKD. The CDR3: CATGPGVGNQPQHF. Here the CDR3 DNA reads TGTGCCACCGGCCCAGGGGTTGGCAATCAGCCCCAGCATTTT.

The chain has TRBV4-1 and TRBJ2-2, with 9 bases aligning to TRBD1. Germline CDR1 reads MGHRA; CDR2 reads YSYEKL. The CDR3 sequence is 17 residues long. The ends lost 1 base at V and 8 bases at J; junction bases unmatched: 11. CDR3 DNA sequence: TGCGCCAGCAGCCAAGGTCGGGGACAGGGTTTTGGTGGGGAGCTGTTTTTT. It codes for CASSQGRGQGFGGELFF.

V is TRBV2 and J is TRBJ2-7; TRBD2 matches 10 bases. The CDR3 spans 13 residues. Germline V lookup: CDR1 SNHLY, CDR2 FYNNEI. V shed 6 bases and J 6 bases; nucleotides not matched to a gene: 5. CDR3 DNA sequence: TGTGCCAGCAGGGTAGCGGGGGGACCCGAGCAGTACGTC. Translation: CASRVAGGPEQYV.

The chain carries TRBV7-3 and TRBJ2-1; TRBD1 agrees at 9 bases. Germline assignment: CDR1 SGHTA and CDR2 FQGTGA. The ends lost 4 bases at V and 3 bases at J; junction bases unmatched: 4. The CDR3 spans 15 residues. The CDR3 DNA follows: TGTGCCAGCAGCTCCGGACAGGGGCGCTACAATGAGCAGTTCTTC. Translating gives CASSSGQGRYNEQFF. Drawing the rest from reference TRBV7-3 and TRBJ2-1, the complete variable domain is GAGVSQTPSNKVTEKGKYVELRCDPISGHTALYWYRQSLGQGPEFLIYFQGTGAADDSGLPNDRFFAVRPEGSVSTLKIQRTERGDSAVYLCASSSGQGRYNEQFFGPGTRLTVL.

The chain links TRBV3-1 (or the pseudogene TRBV3-2) to TRBJ1-2, with 8 bases matching TRBD1. Trimming at V came to 1 base and at J to 6 bases, leaving 10 bases not matched to a gene. The CDR3 has 16 amino acids. The germline gives CDR1 LGHDT, CDR2 YNNKEL (reference sequence). CDR3 in DNA: TGTGCCAGCAGCCAAGCCTCCCGGACAGGGCCGAATGGCTACACCTTC. This gives the protein CASSQASRTGPNGYTF.

The genes are TRBV11-2 and TRBJ1-1, with a tentative D call TRBD1 (6 bases). V dropped 2 bases and J dropped 8 bases, with 12 bases sitting between them. Germline assignment: CDR1 SGHAT and CDR2 FQNNGV. The CDR3 totals 13 residues. In DNA form, the CDR3 reads TGTGCCAGCAGCTTAAGCGGGGGGCGCGAAGCTTTCTTT. Its protein is CASSLSGGREAFF.

This chain joins TRBV6-6 and TRBJ1-6, with 8 bases aligning to TRBD1. The CDR3 is 14 amino acids. Losses at the gene ends were 7 bases for V and 10 bases for J; bases not matched to a gene: 9. The germline V gene encodes CDR1 MNHNY and CDR2 SVGAGI (reference sequence). CDR3 DNA sequence: TGTGCCAGCACCCTTACGACAGGGGCCTCACCCCTCCACTTT. Translating gives CASTLTTGASPLHF.

This clone was counted only a few times. The chain couples TRBV6-1 to TRBJ2-3, with D possibly TRBD2 on 5 matching bases. Germline CDR1 is MNHNS and CDR2 is SASEGT. Between the trimmed V and J ends, which lost 3 bases and 3 bases, there was a span of 13 bases. The CDR3 is 15 amino acids. The CDR3 nucleotides read TGTGCCAGCAGTGATCCAGCCAGGACTACAGATACGCAGTATTTT. Amino acid sequence: CASSDPARTTDTQYF.

The J gene is TRBJ2-2, the V gene TRBV7-3, with 8 bases identical to TRBD1. The V and J ends lost 1 base and 7 bases, in that order; junction bases with no gene match: 8. Germline lookup yields CDR1 SGHTA and CDR2 FQGTGA. The CDR3 is 16 residues long. CDR3 coding DNA: TGTGCCAGCAGCTTAAACCCGACAGGGGCGAACGGGGAGCTGTTTTTT. It specifies CASSLNPTGANGELFF.

The V call is TRBV18, the J call TRBJ2-7; 7 bases are shared with TRBD1. With V trimmed by 4 bases and J by 2 bases, 2 bases remained unmatched. Germline V gives CDR1 KGHSH, CDR2 LQKENI. The CDR3 is made up of 13 amino acids. The CDR3 protein is CASSLGTAYEQYF. CDR3 coding DNA: TGTGCCAGCTCACTAGGGACAGCCTACGAGCAGTACTTC.

V is TRBV10-3 and J is TRBJ2-1, with TRBD2 identical over 7 bases. V lost 9 bases to trimming and J lost 3 bases; unmatched junction nucleotides: 5. The CDR3 sequence is 13 residues long. Germline V gives CDR1 ENHRY, CDR2 SYGVKD. As DNA, the CDR3 is TGTGCCATAACTAGCGCGAACTACAATGAGCAGTTCTTC. Protein: CAITSANYNEQFF.

The gene calls are TRBV9 and TRBJ2-2; tentative D call: TRBD2 (5 bases). Germline V CDR1 and CDR2: SGDLS, YYNGEE. This CDR3 spans 14 amino acids. Trimming shortened V by 0 bases and J by 6 bases, and 9 bases separated the two germline ends. As DNA, the CDR3 is TGTGCCAGCAGCGTAGCCGGGGAATCCGGGGAGCTGTTTTTT. Protein: CASSVAGESGELFF.

This chain links TRBV6-6 with TRBJ2-7; TRBD2 aligns across 9 bases. The CDR3 runs to 13 residues. V lost 5 bases to trimming and J lost 3 bases; unmatched junction nucleotides: 2. Germline V lookup: CDR1 MNHNY, CDR2 SVGAGI (reference sequence). DNA for the CDR3: TGTGCCAGCAGTCGGCGGGGGGGCTACGAGCAGTACTTC. The encoded protein is CASSRRGGYEQYF.

The V and J genes are TRBV4-1 and TRBJ1-4; unclear D gene. The V end lost 5 bases, the J end lost 7 bases, and 8 bases lay between the germline ends. This CDR3 has 12 amino acids. CDR1 and CDR2 from the germline V gene are MGHRA and YSYEKL. As DNA, the CDR3 is TGCGCCAGCAGCAACCCTAGTGAAAAACTGTTTTTT. Protein sequence: CASSNPSEKLFF.

This rearrangement joins TRBV5-1 to TRBJ1-2; D ambiguous. CDR3 length: 14 residues. V dropped 0 bases and J dropped 1 base, with 7 bases sitting between them. CDR1 is SGHRS, CDR2 YFSETQ, per germline. This CDR3 reads CASSLGPSNYGYTF. DNA of the CDR3: TGCGCCAGCAGCTTGGGGCCCAGTAACTATGGCTACACCTTC.

This clone is a singleton in its sample. The chain has TRBV19 and TRBJ1-4; TRBD1 is a possible D gene (5 bases). The germline gives CDR1 LNHDA, CDR2 SQIVND (reference sequence). V lost 10 bases and J 3 bases, leaving 15 bases between the germline ends. The CDR3 has 14 residues. CDR3 amino acids: CAIKDSPPNEKLFF. CDR3 nucleotides: TGTGCCATAAAAGACAGTCCTCCTAATGAAAAACTGTTTTTT.

V usage is TRBV2 and J usage is TRBJ2-1, with D perhaps matching TRBD2 (5 bases). The V gene lost 8 bases and the J gene lost 3 bases, with 8 bases spanning the gap. The CDR3 loop spans 12 amino acids. From germline, CDR1 is SNHLY and CDR2 FYNNEI. The CDR3, as DNA: TGTGCCAGCCTGGAGGTCTACAATGAGCAGTTCTTC. Translation: CASLEVYNEQFF.

This clone was recorded a few times. This chain links TRBV2 with TRBJ2-2, with D perhaps TRBD1 (5 bases). Germline CDR1 reads SNHLY; CDR2 reads FYNNEI. Trimming cost V 7 bases and J 1 base, with 10 bases left between them. CDR3 length: 14 amino acids. The DNA of the CDR3 is TGTGCCAGCAAGAAGGACATGAACACCGGGGAGCTGTTTTTT. Translated: CASKKDMNTGELFF.

The chain carries TRBV25-1 and TRBJ1-5, with 7 bases matching TRBD1. The CDR3 spans 14 residues. CDR1 MGHDK and CDR2 SYGVNS come from the germline V gene. J lost 4 bases, V lost 4 bases, and 4 bases had no gene match. The CDR3 sequence: CASSAGQVNQPQHF. The CDR3 bases are TGTGCCAGCAGTGCTGGACAGGTTAATCAGCCCCAGCATTTT.

The chain employs TRBV2 and TRBJ2-3; a possible D gene is TRBD2 (6 bases). The CDR3 extends over 14 amino acids. Germline CDR1 reads SNHLY; CDR2 reads FYNNEI. Trimming stripped 6 bases from V and 2 bases from J, with 12 bases between. Written as DNA, the CDR3 is TGTGCCAGCAGCACCGGGACTTACACAGATACGCAGTATTTT. Its translation: CASSTGTYTDTQYF.

This chain connects TRBV30 to TRBJ1-6; tentatively, D is TRBD1 (6 bases). Looked up from germline, CDR1 is GTSNPN and CDR2 is SVGIG (reference sequence). Trimming left V 2 bases short and J 7 bases short, with 18 bases between. The CDR3 runs to 16 residues. CDR3 residues: CAWSRLGGALNSPLHF. In DNA form, the CDR3 reads TGTGCCTGGAGTCGCTTGGGGGGGGCGCTCAATTCACCCCTCCACTTT. The full variable domain, its missing parts supplied by reference TRBV30 and TRBJ1-6, is SQTIHQWPATLVQPVGSPLSLECTVEGTSNPNLYWYRQAAGRGLQLLFYSVGIGQISSEVPQNLSASRPQDRQFILSSKKLLLSDSGFYLCAWSRLGGALNSPLHFGNGTRLTVT.